The rows below give T cell receptor beta chains drawn from one sample of a study of radiation and T cells in renal cell carcinoma. Some clones are missing from TCRdb's copy, which holds only in-frame ones; the method was immunoSEQ multiplex PCR. This table has around 70,000 clones, over 80% appearing once. The material was blood, obtained from a patient whose treatment included radiotherapy and nephrectomy. The receptor source for this set is a man aged 55 to 70 with renal cell carcinoma. CDR3s include the opening cysteine and the closing phenylalanine or tryptophan. D genes are given only for firm matches. Some rows have no size entry. The others give once, few or many, or a class for an expanded clone.

-,TRBJ1-2,-,TRBV13,TGTGCCAGCAGCTTATATGGGAGGAGGGTCTATGGCTACACCTTC,CASSLYGRRVYGYTF
-,TRBJ2-3,-,TRBV9,TGTGCCAGCAGCGTGACTCCGGATTACGATAGCACAGATACGCAGTATTTT,CASSVTPDYDSTDTQYF
-,TRBJ2-7,-,TRBV18,TGTGCCAGCTCACCTGGGACCAACTCCTACGAGCAGTACTTC,CASSPGTNSYEQYF
-,TRBJ1-3,-,TRBV28,TGTGCCAGCATACAGTCCCTCTCTGGAAACACCATATATTTT,CASIQSLSGNTIYF
-,TRBJ2-1,-,TRBV21-1,TGTGCCAGCAGCAAATGGGACCAGTCCCTAGACGGGAGCTCCTACAATGAGCAGTTCTTC,CASSKWDQSLDGSSYNEQFF
-,TRBJ2-3,few,TRBV19,TGTGCCAGTAGTATGTCAGGGCTAAGGGATACGCAGTATTTT,CASSMSGLRDTQYF
TRBD1,TRBJ1-5,-,TRBV27,TGTGCCAGCAGTGTTCTAGGGGGCGCGCGTCAGCCCCAACATTTT,CASSVLGGARQPQHF
-,TRBJ1-4,-,TRBV7-2,TGTGCCAGCAGAACAGGGTTCTCTAATGAAAAACTGTTTTTT,CASRTGFSNEKLFF
TRBD1,TRBJ1-4,-,TRBV5-1,TGCGCCAGCAGCGGGACAGGGGTAAAAGAAAAACTGTTTTTT,CASSGTGVKEKLFF
-,TRBJ1-5,-,TRBV19,TGTGCCAGTAGTGCCGACGTTTTCAATCAGCCCCAGCATTTT,CASSADVFNQPQHF
-,TRBJ2-2,-,TRBV10-3,TGTGCCATCACGGGGTCGGGCACCGGGGAGCTGTTTTTT,CAITGSGTGELFF
TRBD1,TRBJ1-2,-,TRBV5-1,TGCGCCAGTAATCCGGGACAGGGGCCCTATGGCTACACCTTC,CASNPGQGPYGYTF
-,TRBJ2-7,few,TRBV13,TGTGCCAGCAGCTTAGTGGGGGGGCGAAACGAGCAGTACTTC,CASSLVGGRNEQYF
-,TRBJ1-1,-,TRBV6-1,TGTGCCAGCTGCAGGGAAAACACTGAAGCTTTCTTT,CASCRENTEAFF
-,TRBJ2-2,-,TRBV21-1,TGTGCCATCATGCCTCCACCGGGACAGGGGGGGTCCGGGGAGCTGTTTTTT,CAIMPPPGQGGSGELFF
-,TRBJ2-3,-,TRBV11-3,TGTGCCAGCAGCTTTGGCGGTAGCACAGATACGCAGTATTTT,CASSFGGSTDTQYF
-,TRBJ1-2,-,TRBV19,TGTGCCAGTAGTATGCCCGGACTGAACTATGGCTACACCTTC,CASSMPGLNYGYTF
TRBD1,TRBJ1-3,-,TRBV4-2,TGTGCCAGCAGCCAAGGGGTAGGACAGGCCTCTGGAAACACCATATATTTT,CASSQGVGQASGNTIYF
-,TRBJ1-1,once,TRBV11-2,TGTGCCAGCAGCTTAGACATCCTCCCCACAGGGCCGAACACTGAAGCTTTCTTT,CASSLDILPTGPNTEAFF
-,TRBJ1-3,once,TRBV5-4,TGTGCCAGCAGCGCCGCCCGGGGAGGCTCTGGAAACACCATATATTTT,CASSAARGGSGNTIYF
-,TRBJ2-3,-,TRBV25-1,TGTGCCAGCAGTGAATTACAACGCACAGATACGCAGTATTTT,CASSELQRTDTQYF
-,TRBJ1-2,-,TRBV28,TGTGCCAGCAGTTTAAGGGGGGCCAACTATGGCTACACCTTC,CASSLRGANYGYTF
TRBD1,TRBJ2-7,-,TRBV5-1,TGCGCCAGCAGCTTGGAATTGGGGACAGGGGATTATTTTCGCGCCGAGCAGTACTTC,CASSLELGTGDYFRAEQYF
TRBD2,TRBJ2-2,once,TRBV7-9,TGTGCCAGCAGCTCACTTAGCGGGGGGAACACCGGGGAGCTGTTTTTT,CASSSLSGGNTGELFF
-,TRBJ2-2,-,TRBV29-1,TGCAGCGTCCTTGGTAACACCGGGGAGCTGTTTTTT,CSVLGNTGELFF
TRBD1,TRBJ2-7,once,TRBV19,TGTGCCAGTAGTCCCTCGGGACAGGCAATATCCTACGAGCAGTACTTC,CASSPSGQAISYEQYF
TRBD2,TRBJ2-1,once,TRBV2,TGTGCCAGCGGAGCGGGAGGCGCCTACAATGAGCAGTTCTTC,CASGAGGAYNEQFF
-,TRBJ1-2,-,TRBV28,TGTGCCAGCACTCGGGTTGCTTATGGCTACACCTTC,CASTRVAYGYTF
-,TRBJ1-1,few,TRBV5-6,TGTGCCAGCAGCGGGATAGCGAAGACTGAAGCTTTCTTT,CASSGIAKTEAFF
TRBD1,TRBJ2-7,few,TRBV25-1,TGTGCCAGCAGTGAGTGGCCGGGACAGAGTAGGCAGTACTTC,CASSEWPGQSRQYF
TRBD2,TRBJ2-3,-,TRBV2,TGTGCCAGCAGTGAAGCGGGACTAGCGGGAGGGAACACAGATACGCAGTATTTT,CASSEAGLAGGNTDTQYF